The 25 T cell receptor beta chains given below trace back to one sample, sequenced in a study of blood T cell repertoires in COVID-19. Only in-frame clones appear in the TCRdb table, and some are missing; sequencing was by immunoSEQ multiplex PCR. The table lists over 200,000 clones, around 80% of them singletons. Input material: PBMCs or T cells enriched from blood (not recorded which). Receptors originate from a man aged 55 to 69 who had recovered from COVID-19.

V is TRBV6-2 or TRBV6-3 and J is TRBJ1-4; TRBD1 matches 11 bases. The CDR3 has 15 residues. In germline, CDR1 is MNHEY, CDR2 SVGEGT. V trimming: 4 bases; J trimming: 8 bases; junction bases outside the gene matches: 6. The CDR3 DNA is TGTGCCAGCAGTTCTACCGGGACAGGGGGAGAAAAACTGTTTTTT. Residues: CASSSTGTGGEKLFF.

This rearrangement joins TRBV11-3 to TRBJ1-4; 8 bases are shared with TRBD1. V lost 3 bases to trimming and J lost 8 bases; unmatched junction nucleotides: 5. This CDR3 has 14 residues. Per germline, CDR1 SGHNT and CDR2 YENEEA. The CDR3 loop is CASSLGDRGEKLFF. The CDR3 DNA follows: TGTGCCAGCAGCTTGGGAGACAGGGGAGAAAAACTGTTTTTT.

This clone was recorded many times. The chain couples TRBV29-1 to TRBJ1-2; possibly TRBD1 for D (5 bases). The CDR3 contains 14 residues. V lost 2 bases and J lost 0, with 10 bases in between. Germline V CDR1 and CDR2: SQVTM, ANQGSEA. The CDR3 region has the DNA TGCAGCGTTGAACGCCAGGGCACTAACTATGGCTACACCTTC. Translation: CSVERQGTNYGYTF.

The chain joins TRBV7-8 to TRBJ1-5; 7 bases fit TRBD1. The CDR3 consists of 16 residues. Germline trimming cut 5 bases from V and 5 bases from J; bases unmatched to any gene: 12. Germline values: CDR1 SGHVS, CDR2 FQNEAQ. CDR3 sequence (DNA): TGTGCCAGCAGCCCCTATGGCAGGGGGTCGGATCAGCCCCAGCATTTT. It codes for CASSPYGRGSDQPQHF. The variable domain in full, with the rest retrieved from reference TRBV7-8 and TRBJ1-5, is GAGVSQSPRYKVAKRGQDVALRCDPISGHVSLFWYQQALGQGPEFLTYFQNEAQLDKSGLPSDRFFAERPEGSVSTLKIQRTQQEDSAVYLCASSPYGRGSDQPQHFGDGTRLSIL.

The V gene is TRBV12-3 or TRBV12-4, the J gene TRBJ2-3; 8 bases agree with TRBD1. The CDR3 length is 13 residues. V trimming: 10 bases; J trimming: 4 bases; junction bases outside the gene matches: 7. The CDR3 coding sequence is TGTGCCACCCCGACAGGGGTGGCAGATACGCAGTATTTT. It encodes CATPTGVADTQYF.

This chain links TRBV3-1 (or the pseudogene TRBV3-2) with TRBJ2-7; 9 bases are shared with TRBD1. J gave up 4 bases and V 7 bases, and 11 bases lay outside the gene matches. CDR3 length: 15 residues. Germline CDR1 reads LGHDT; CDR2 reads YNNKEL (reference sequence). The DNA of the CDR3 is TGTGCCAGCACCGCAACTCCACAGGGGGCATACGAGCAGTACTTC. Its protein product is CASTATPQGAYEQYF.

The V gene is TRBV3-1 (or the pseudogene TRBV3-2), the J gene TRBJ1-2; perhaps TRBD1 as D (5 bases). V was trimmed by 0 bases and J by 7 bases, leaving 9 bases between them. The CDR3 consists of 13 residues. Germline CDR1 reads LGHDT; CDR2 reads YNNKEL (reference sequence). The CDR3 region is CASSQDLGGGYTF. DNA of the CDR3: TGTGCCAGCAGCCAAGATCTGGGGGGTGGCTACACCTTC.

The V and J genes are TRBV5-1 and TRBJ1-2; tentatively, D is TRBD1 (6 bases). This CDR3 has 14 amino acids. V lost 2 bases, J lost 3 bases, and 11 bases lay in between. Germline-derived CDR1 and CDR2 are SGHRS and YFSETQ. In DNA form, the CDR3 reads TGCGCCAGCAGCTTCGAAGGGGGGGACTATGGCTACACCTTC. As protein: CASSFEGGDYGYTF.

CDR3 DNA sequence: TGTGCCAGCAGAGACAGGAGAGCGGCACCCCTCCACTTT. This codes for CASRDRRAAPLHF. The chain joins TRBV27 to TRBJ1-6; D possibly corresponds to TRBD1 (6 bases). Germline-derived CDR1 and CDR2 are MNHEY and SMNVEV (reference sequence). With 6 bases removed from V and 11 bases from J, the gap between germline ends came to 14 bases. CDR3 length: 13 residues.

This chain links TRBV30 with TRBJ2-7; TRBD1 matches 8 bases. V was clipped by 2 bases and J by 3 bases; unmatched bases: 3. This CDR3 has 13 residues. Germline assignment: CDR1 GTSNPN and CDR2 SVGIG (reference sequence). DNA of the CDR3: TGTGCCTGGAGTCCAGACAGGGGCTACGAGCAGTACTTC. Its protein product is CAWSPDRGYEQYF.

The chain employs TRBV4-1 and TRBJ2-7, with TRBD2 as a possible D gene (7 bases). Germline CDR1 reads MGHRA; CDR2 reads YSYEKL. CDR3 length: 15 amino acids. V dropped 0 bases and J dropped 3 bases, with 12 bases sitting between them. CDR3 sequence reads: CASSQEGGAGYEQYF. The CDR3 bases are TGCGCCAGCAGCCAAGAGGGGGGGGCAGGCTACGAGCAGTACTTC.

The genes are TRBV2 and TRBJ1-2, with 9 positions matching TRBD1. Germline loops: CDR1 SNHLY, CDR2 FYNNEI. The J segment lost 4 bases and the V segment lost 8 bases, leaving 11 bases of the junction unmatched. The CDR3 is 15 residues long. CDR3 residues: CASRDTGTGTYGYTF. CDR3 in DNA: TGTGCCAGCCGAGACACCGGGACAGGGACCTATGGCTACACCTTC.

This clone was counted a few times. The rearrangement uses TRBV30 and TRBJ1-2, with TRBD1 as a possible D gene (6 bases). The CDR3 spans 14 residues. Trimming took off 2 bases at V and 4 bases at J, with 14 bases between the two ends. CDR1 is GTSNPN and CDR2 is SVGIG in the germline V gene (reference sequence). CDR3 protein: CAWSKQGGLYGYTF. The CDR3 region has the DNA TGTGCCTGGAGTAAACAGGGTGGGCTCTATGGCTACACCTTC.

This chain connects TRBV7-8 to TRBJ1-1; D might be TRBD1 (6 bases). The CDR3 runs 13 residues. CDR1 is SGHVS and CDR2 is FQNEAQ in the germline V gene. Between the trimmed V and J ends, which lost 5 bases and 1 base, there was a span of 8 bases. CDR3 nucleotide sequence: TGTGCCAGCAGCGCCAGGGGGAACACTGAAGCTTTCTTT. This encodes CASSARGNTEAFF.

J is TRBJ1-1 and V is TRBV7-6; D unresolved. The germline V gene encodes CDR1 SGHVS and CDR2 FNYEAQ. The CDR3 is 14 residues long. V shed 5 bases and J shed 4 bases, with 14 bases lying between them. The CDR3: CASSQEATLTEAFF. The CDR3 nucleotides read TGTGCCAGCAGCCAAGAGGCTACTCTCACTGAAGCTTTCTTT. The full variable domain, its missing parts supplied by reference TRBV7-6 and TRBJ1-1, is GAGVSQSPRYKVTKRGQDVALRCDPISGHVSLYWYRQALGQGPEFLTYFNYEAQQDKSGLPNDRFSAERPEGSISTLTIQRTEQRDSAMYRCASSQEATLTEAFFGQGTRLTVV.

This clone was detected only a few times. This chain links TRBV19 with TRBJ2-1, with a tentative D call TRBD1 (6 bases). CDR3 length: 15 residues. Germline-derived CDR1 and CDR2 are LNHDA and SQIVND (reference sequence). Trimming stripped 2 bases from V and 6 bases from J, with 14 bases between. The CDR3 DNA sequence: TGTGCCAGTAGTATACGCAGGGGCCACACCAATGAGCAGTTCTTC. Protein sequence: CASSIRRGHTNEQFF.

V is TRBV20-1 and J is TRBJ2-4; D is unresolved. In germline, CDR1 is DFQATT, CDR2 SNEGSKA (reference sequence). The V gene lost 3 bases and the J gene lost 1 base, with 10 bases spanning the gap. This CDR3 has 14 amino acids. The CDR3 DNA sequence: TGCAGTGCTAGTCCCCAGTCCGCCAAAAACATTCAGTACTTC. Translated, it gives CSASPQSAKNIQYF.

The J gene is TRBJ1-1, the V gene TRBV14; D not resolved. The CDR3 contains 13 residues. The V and J ends lost 6 bases and 1 base respectively, with 9 bases between them. CDR1 is SGHDN, CDR2 FVKESK, per germline. For the CDR3, the DNA is TGTGCCAGCAGTCCACAACGGAACACTGAAGCTTTCTTT. Translated: CASSPQRNTEAFF.

The genes are TRBV7-8 and TRBJ1-5; D might be TRBD1 (5 bases). The CDR3 loop spans 13 amino acids. V lost 5 bases to trimming and J lost 5 bases, with 10 bases between them. The germline CDR1 and CDR2 sequences are SGHVS and FQNEAQ. This CDR3 reads CASSQGGDQPQHF. Here the CDR3 DNA reads TGTGCCAGCAGCCAGGGCGGGGATCAGCCCCAGCATTTT.

This sequence joins TRBV4-3 and TRBJ1-2, with TRBD1 as a possible D gene (6 bases). Deletions cut 1 base from V and 2 bases from J, with 11 bases between. Germline CDR1 and CDR2: LGHNA and YSLEER. This CDR3 contains 15 residues. Here the CDR3 DNA reads TGCGCCAGCAGCCAAGGCTACAGGGTAAACTATGGCTACACCTTC. It encodes CASSQGYRVNYGYTF.

This chain uses TRBV7-2 with TRBJ1-2, with D tentatively TRBD1 (5 bases). Between the trimmed V and J ends, which lost 1 base and 2 bases, there was a span of 20 bases. In germline, CDR1 is SGHTA, CDR2 FQGNSA. The CDR3 runs 18 residues. CDR3 amino acids: CASSLEARRALNNYGYTF. As DNA, the CDR3 is TGTGCCAGCAGCTTAGAAGCTCGCAGGGCCCTAAACAACTATGGCTACACCTTC. The variable domain in full, with the rest retrieved from reference TRBV7-2 and TRBJ1-2, is GAGVSQSPSNKVTEKGKDVELRCDPISGHTALYWYRQSLGQGLEFLIYFQGNSAPDKSGLPSDRFSAERTGGSVSTLTIQRTQQEDSAVYLCASSLEARRALNNYGYTFGSGTRLTVV.

The J gene is TRBJ1-3, the V gene TRBV27; weak D call: TRBD1 (5 bases). Per germline, CDR1 MNHEY and CDR2 SMNVEV (reference sequence). With 5 bases removed from V and 0 bases from J, the gap between germline ends came to 8 bases. The CDR3 has 14 amino acids. The CDR3 nucleotides read TGTGCCAGCAGTGACACAGGCTCTGGAAACACCATATATTTT. Translated, it gives CASSDTGSGNTIYF.

The rearrangement uses TRBV15 and TRBJ2-3; 8 bases are shared with TRBD2. V lost 6 bases, J lost 4 bases, and 6 bases stayed unmatched. Germline loops: CDR1 LNHNV, CDR2 YYDKDF (reference sequence). This CDR3 is 14 amino acids long. As DNA, the CDR3 is TGTGCCACCAGGATTGGCGGGGGGTCAGATACGCAGTATTTT. This codes for CATRIGGGSDTQYF. Full variable domain (outside the CDR3, taken from reference TRBV15 and TRBJ2-3): DAMVIQNPRYQVTQFGKPVTLSCSQTLNHNVMYWYQQKSSQAPKLLFHYYDKDFNNEADTPDNFQSRRPNTSFCFLDIRSPGLGDTAMYLCATRIGGGSDTQYFGPGTRLTVL.

This clone was counted a few times. CDR3 protein: CASSSSPLFETQYF. The CDR3 bases are TGTGCCAGCAGCTCCTCCCCCCTCTTCGAGACCCAGTACTTC. This chain joins TRBV5-6 and TRBJ2-5; D gene unclear. Germline V gene data show CDR1 as SGHDT and CDR2 as YYEEEE. The CDR3 sequence is 14 residues long. V dropped 3 bases and J dropped 5 bases, with 14 bases sitting between them. The whole variable domain, remainder taken from reference TRBV5-6 and TRBJ2-5, is DAGVTQSPTHLIKTRGQQVTLRCSPKSGHDTVSWYQQALGQGPQFIFQYYEEEERQRGNFPDRFSGHQFPNYSSELNVNALLLGDSALYLCASSSSPLFETQYFGPGTRLLVL.

This clone was observed a single time. The chain is built from TRBV4-3 and TRBJ1-2, with D unclear. The CDR3 length is 13 residues. V lost 0 bases to trimming and J lost 4 bases, with 6 bases between them. CDR1 is LGHNA and CDR2 is YSLEER in the germline V gene. The DNA for the CDR3 is TGCGCCAGCAGCCAAGATCGTAGCTATGGCTACACCTTC. Translating gives CASSQDRSYGYTF.